The next 11 T cell receptor beta chains were all read from a single sample in a study of T cell responses to AZD1222 COVID-19 vaccine. Assay used: immunoSEQ multiplex PCR; TCRdb lists only in-frame clones, some missing. The sample shows about 120,000 clones, about 90% of them seen only once. The sample consisted of peripheral blood, taken on day 0 of MenACWY control vaccination. The receptors were gathered from an adult in good health.

V is TRBV18 and J is TRBJ2-3, with 9 nucleotides matching TRBD2. With V trimmed by 3 bases and J by 9 bases, 7 bases remained unmatched. CDR1 and CDR2 (germline): KGHSH, LQKENI. CDR3 size: 14 residues. The CDR3 bases are TGTGCCAGCTCACCGCTAGCGGGGCCCGAAACGCAGTATTTT. Encoded protein: CASSPLAGPETQYF.

This clone showed up just once. The rearrangement links TRBV18 to TRBJ1-4; unclear D gene. Germline V gene lookup returns CDR1 KGHSH and CDR2 LQKENI. CDR3 length: 18 amino acids. Trimming left V 0 bases short and J 0 bases short, with 14 bases between. The CDR3 bases are TGTGCCAGCTCACCACCGCGGCCCATCGGTTCAACTAATGAAAAACTGTTTTTT. Translation: CASSPPRPIGSTNEKLFF.

The V call is TRBV2, the J call TRBJ2-5, with 13 nucleotides matching TRBD2. CDR1 is SNHLY, CDR2 FYNNEI, per germline. CDR3 size: 15 residues. V dropped 7 bases and J dropped 1; count of bases not matched to a gene: 3. As DNA, the CDR3 is TGTGCCAGCACGGGACTAGCGGGGCTCCAAGAGACCCAGTACTTC. This encodes CASTGLAGLQETQYF.

The chain has TRBV5-1 and TRBJ2-1; D not resolved. CDR1 and CDR2 from the germline V gene are SGHRS and YFSETQ. The V and J ends lost 0 bases and 5 bases respectively, with 9 bases between them. The CDR3 runs to 14 residues. The CDR3 region has the DNA TGCGCCAGCAGCTTGGCCAGTCCGAACAATGAGCAGTTCTTC. Translating gives CASSLASPNNEQFF. Looking up the rest from reference TRBV5-1 and TRBJ2-1 gives the full variable domain: KAGVTQTPRYLIKTRGQQVTLSCSPISGHRSVSWYQQTPGQGLQFLFEYFSETQRNKGNFPGRFSGRQFSNSRSEMNVSTLELGDSALYLCASSLASPNNEQFFGPGTRLTVL.

The V call is TRBV18, the J call TRBJ2-3, with D possibly TRBD1 on 5 matching bases. Germline CDR1 is KGHSH and CDR2 is LQKENI. V lost 3 bases and J lost 4, with 20 bases in between. CDR3 length: 17 residues. The DNA of the CDR3 is TGTGCCAGCTCACCGAATACCCAGGGAAAGTCTCCAGATACGCAGTATTTT. Translated, it gives CASSPNTQGKSPDTQYF.

The CDR3: CASSLEGGTEAFF. Here the CDR3 DNA reads TGTGCCAGCAGTTTAGAGGGGGGTACTGAAGCTTTCTTT. The chain uses TRBV12-3 or TRBV12-4 and TRBJ1-1; TRBD1 is a possible D gene (6 bases). Trimming shortened V by 1 base and J by 5 bases, and 8 bases separated the two germline ends. The CDR3 has 13 amino acids.

This rearrangement joins TRBV19 to TRBJ1-2; unclear D gene. This CDR3 is built from 13 residues. The V end lost 4 bases, the J end lost 5 bases, and 11 bases lay between the germline ends. The germline gives CDR1 LNHDA, CDR2 SQIVND (reference sequence). CDR3 sequence reads: CASSRAEEYGYTF. CDR3 in DNA: TGTGCCAGTAGTAGAGCAGAGGAGTATGGCTACACCTTC. Drawing the rest from reference TRBV19 and TRBJ1-2, the complete variable domain is DGGITQSPKYLFRKEGQNVTLSCEQNLNHDAMYWYRQDPGQGLRLIYYSQIVNDFQKGDIAEGYSVSREKKESFPLTVTSAQKNPTAFYLCASSRAEEYGYTFGSGTRLTVV.

This chain joins TRBV24-1 and TRBJ1-2, with D perhaps matching TRBD1 (5 bases). Germline V lookup: CDR1 KGHDR, CDR2 SFDVKD. The CDR3 extends over 14 amino acids. Trimming took 1 base from V and 7 from J, leaving 12 bases between them. DNA of the CDR3: TGTGCCACCAGTGATTTTCCCAGGGCTCCTGGCTACACCTTC. Translating gives CATSDFPRAPGYTF.

The rearrangement links TRBV9 to TRBJ2-2; 7 bases are shared with TRBD1. The V segment lost 3 bases and the J segment 0 bases; nucleotides outside the gene matches: 5. Germline-derived CDR1 and CDR2 are SGDLS and YYNGEE. This CDR3 region has 16 residues. CDR3 region: CASSGGQSANTGELFF. The CDR3 nucleotides are TGTGCCAGCAGCGGGGGACAGAGCGCGAACACCGGGGAGCTGTTTTTT.

V gene TRBV19 combines with J gene TRBJ2-1, with D possibly TRBD1 on 5 matching bases. V lost 6 bases and J lost 6, with 18 bases in between. The CDR3 covers 15 residues. CDR1 is LNHDA and CDR2 is SQIVND in the germline V gene (reference sequence). CDR3 DNA sequence: TGTGCCAGTAGGCACGACAGCTCTCCCTCCAATGAGCAGTTCTTC. Its translation is CASRHDSSPSNEQFF. The full variable domain, in which reference TRBV19 and TRBJ2-1 provide the parts outside the CDR3, is DGGITQSPKYLFRKEGQNVTLSCEQNLNHDAMYWYRQDPGQGLRLIYYSQIVNDFQKGDIAEGYSVSREKKESFPLTVTSAQKNPTAFYLCASRHDSSPSNEQFFGPGTRLTVL.

V and J are TRBV5-4 and TRBJ2-2; 10 bases are shared with TRBD2. Losses at the gene ends were 3 bases for V and 4 bases for J; bases not matched to a gene: 6. Germline V gene lookup returns CDR1 SGHNT and CDR2 YYREEE (reference sequence). This CDR3 comprises 16 residues. CDR3 residues: CASSSLGLAVTGELFF. In DNA form, the CDR3 reads TGTGCCAGCAGCTCGCTCGGACTAGCGGTCACCGGGGAGCTGTTTTTT.